This is a list of T cell receptor beta chains from one sample in a study of T-cell memory formation after mild COVID-19. Via MiXCR, TCRdb re-called the 5' RACE reads, giving one row per CDR3 protein. The data contain roughly 350,000 distinct CDR3 sequences, around 13% of them singletons. The sequencing sample was made of PBMCs or a T cell subset sorted from them (not recorded which). These TCRs come from a man younger than 30 who had mild COVID-19 (a few samples of this study predate the infection). Cell type and time point are not known. The CDR3 runs from the conserved cysteine through the conserved F or W. D genes are given only for firm matches. Size tells how often a clone was seen (once, few, many) or the class of an expanded clone, and some rows leave it out.

TRBV7-2	few	-	TRBJ1-1	CASSLGGGSHTEAFF	TGTGCCAGCAGCTTAGGGGGTGGCAGTCACACTGAAGCTTTCTTT
TRBV12-5	-	-	TRBJ2-6	CASGPVLRSGANVLTF	TGTGCTAGTGGTCCCGTTCTCCGATCTGGGGCCAACGTCCTGACTTTC
TRBV19	few	-	TRBJ2-2	CASSIRAGELFF	TGTGCCAGTTCGATCAGGGCCGGGGAGCTGTTTTTT
TRBV6-5	-	-	TRBJ2-5	CASRAGWGQETQYF	TGTGCCAGCAGGGCCGGTTGGGGCCAAGAGACCCAGTACTTC
TRBV7-8	many	TRBD2	TRBJ2-4	CASSFVLAGGAKNIQYF	TGTGCCAGCAGCTTCGTACTAGCGGGGGGAGCCAAAAACATTCAGTACTTC
TRBV5-1	-	TRBD1	TRBJ1-6	CASSLDGRGDSPLHF	TGCGCCAGCAGCTTGGATGGCAGGGGGGATTCACCCCTCCACTTT
TRBV10-3	-	-	TRBJ1-2	CAIQGGYGYTF	TGTGCCATTCAGGGCGGCTATGGCTACACCTTC
TRBV6-5	few	-	TRBJ1-2	CASSYSGTGGRGYTF	TGTGCCAGCAGTTACTCAGGGACCGGGGGTAGGGGCTACACCTTC
TRBV6-6	-	-	TRBJ1-6	CASSYSGWPQSFSPLHF	TGTGCCAGCAGTTACTCGGGGTGGCCACAGTCCTTTTCACCCCTCCACTTT
TRBV7-2	-	TRBD2	TRBJ2-5	CASSLSGGARRETQYF	TGTGCCAGCAGCTTGAGCGGGGGGGCCAGGAGAGAGACCCAGTACTTC
TRBV29-1	few	TRBD2	TRBJ2-4	CSVVGLAGVGGNIQYF	TGCAGCGTTGTCGGTCTAGCGGGGGTCGGTGGAAACATTCAGTACTTC
TRBV18	-	-	TRBJ1-1	CASSPNSDTEAFF	TGTGCCAGCTCACCCAACAGTGACACTGAAGCTTTCTTT
TRBV9	many	-	TRBJ2-7	CASSADTPPYEQYF	TGTGCCAGCAGCGCTGATACACCCCCCTACGAGCAGTACTTC
TRBV25-1	few	-	TRBJ1-2	CASPEGGYTF	TGTGCCAGCCCCGAGGGTGGCTACACCTTC
TRBV9	-	TRBD1	TRBJ2-5	CASSVGQGSEETQYF	TGTGCCAGCAGCGTAGGACAGGGGAGTGAAGAGACCCAGTACTTC
TRBV29-1	-	-	TRBJ2-7	CSVEEGSSYEQYF	TGCAGCGTTGAAGAAGGGAGCTCCTACGAGCAGTACTTC
TRBV5-4	-	-	TRBJ2-7	CASSPPQSSYEQYF	TGTGCCAGCAGCCCGCCGCAAAGCTCCTACGAGCAGTACTTC
TRBV7-8	few	-	TRBJ1-1	CASSRGPGDVTEAFF	TGTGCCAGCTCGAGGGGCCCAGGGGACGTCACTGAAGCTTTCTTT
TRBV27	few	-	TRBJ1-6	CASSPTLWENSPLHF	TGTGCCAGCAGTCCAACCCTCTGGGAGAATTCACCCCTCCACTTT
TRBV5-1	-	-	TRBJ1-5	CASSLRIGQPQHF	TGCGCCAGCAGCTTGAGGATAGGGCAGCCCCAGCATTTT
TRBV29-1	many	TRBD2	TRBJ2-3	CSVVLLAGRTDTQYF	TGCAGCGTTGTTCTTCTAGCGGGGCGCACAGATACGCAGTATTTT
TRBV5-1	few	-	TRBJ2-1	CASSLAVANEQFF	TGCGCCAGCAGCTTGGCCGTAGCCAATGAGCAGTTCTTC
TRBV12-3/TRBV12-4	-	-	TRBJ1-1	CASSHLRGGSEAFF	TGTGCCAGCAGTCACCTCAGGGGCGGGTCTGAAGCTTTCTTT
TRBV20-1	few	TRBD2	TRBJ2-1	CSAQRGLAGGYNEQFF	TGCAGTGCCCAACGGGGACTAGCGGGGGGGTACAATGAGCAGTTCTTC
TRBV12-3/TRBV12-4	few	TRBD1	TRBJ1-1	CASSSSGTGLEAFF	TGTGCCAGCAGTTCCTCCGGGACAGGCCTCGAAGCTTTCTTT
TRBV5-6	few	-	TRBJ2-5	CASGPQGRTQYF	TGTGCCAGCGGCCCCCAGGGGAGGACCCAGTACTTC
TRBV10-3	-	-	TRBJ2-7	CAISEQGSNDEQYF	TGTGCCATCAGTGAACAGGGCTCGAACGATGAGCAGTACTTC
TRBV20-1	few	TRBD2	TRBJ2-5	CSASRGGQETQYF	TGCAGTGCTAGCCGCGGGGGGCAAGAGACCCAGTACTTC
TRBV6-2/TRBV6-3	few	TRBD2	TRBJ2-5	CASSEGAGGSPQETQYF	TGTGCCAGCAGTGAGGGGGCGGGGGGGTCCCCCCAAGAGACCCAGTACTTC
TRBV7-8	few	-	TRBJ1-2	CASSLVLGGFRGYTF	TGTGCCAGCAGCTTGGTCCTGGGGGGTTTCCGTGGCTACACCTTC
TRBV2	-	-	TRBJ2-4	CASSEGAREYF	TGTGCCAGCAGTGAAGGGGCTCGTGAGTACTTC
TRBV7-9	-	TRBD1	TRBJ2-1	CASSHPGQGIHEQFF	TGTGCCAGCAGCCACCCCGGACAGGGAATACACGAGCAGTTCTTC
TRBV2	few	TRBD2	TRBJ2-1	CASSGGAGRNEQFF	TGTGCCAGCAGCGGGGGGGCCGGGAGGAATGAGCAGTTCTTC
TRBV5-1	few	TRBD1	TRBJ2-1	CASSSLGTGNNEQFF	TGCGCCAGCAGCTCGCTGGGGACAGGGAACAATGAGCAGTTCTTC
TRBV5-1	many	-	TRBJ1-1	CASRLATEAFF	TGCGCCAGCAGGCTAGCTACTGAAGCTTTCTTT
TRBV7-9	many	-	TRBJ2-1	CASSLGVGIYNEQFF	TGTGCCAGCAGCTTAGGTGTCGGGATCTACAATGAGCAGTTCTTC
TRBV28	-	-	TRBJ1-5	CASSFVGIQPQHF	TGTGCCAGCAGTTTCGTGGGTATTCAGCCCCAGCATTTT
TRBV7-9	few	-	TRBJ1-2	CASSLSGDRGYTF	TGTGCCAGCAGCTTATCAGGGGACCGTGGCTACACCTTC
TRBV12-3/TRBV12-4	few	-	TRBJ1-4	CASSSWTEPNEKLFF	TGTGCCAGCAGTTCGTGGACGGAACCGAATGAAAAACTGTTTTTT
TRBV28	few	-	TRBJ2-5	CASSSSWGGQTQYF	TGTGCCAGCAGTTCTAGCTGGGGGGGGCAGACCCAGTACTTC
TRBV27	many	-	TRBJ1-5	CASRATGFNQPQHF	TGTGCCAGCAGAGCGACGGGCTTCAATCAGCCCCAGCATTTT
TRBV7-3	many	-	TRBJ1-1	CASSFARGTEAFF	TGTGCCAGCAGCTTCGCAAGGGGAACTGAAGCTTTCTTT
TRBV9	-	TRBD2	TRBJ2-2	CASSVVGAGSGELFF	TGTGCCAGCAGCGTAGTTGGAGCGGGGAGCGGGGAGCTGTTTTTT
TRBV3-1	many	TRBD1	TRBJ2-2	CASSPGQGLITGELFF	TGTGCCAGCAGCCCCGGACAGGGGTTGATCACCGGGGAGCTGTTTTTT
TRBV5-1	-	TRBD2	TRBJ2-7	CASRMASGTYEQYF	TGCGCCAGCAGGATGGCCAGCGGGACCTACGAGCAGTACTTC
TRBV11-2	few	-	TRBJ2-2	CASSPVGGPAPTGELFF	TGTGCCAGCAGCCCCGTTGGGGGCCCCGCTCCAACCGGGGAGCTGTTTTTT
TRBV15	-	-	TRBJ1-2	CATRGGAGYGYTF	TGTGCCACCAGGGGGGGCGCGGGCTATGGCTACACCTTC
TRBV11-1	few	-	TRBJ1-1	CASGRDKNTEAFF	TGTGCCAGCGGCCGGGACAAAAACACTGAAGCTTTCTTT
TRBV6-2/TRBV6-3	-	TRBD1	TRBJ2-2	CASSPTGVFTGELFF	TGTGCCAGCAGCCCGACAGGGGTCTTCACCGGGGAGCTGTTTTTT